This T cell receptor (beta chain) was identified in a study of T cells after yellow fever vaccination. Points from the study as a whole: Boosting was followed by the reappearance of most primary-vaccination clones (roughly 95% CD4, about 90% CD8). Repertoires sorted by FACS could include abundant clonotypes that are contaminants from the bulk population.

TCRdb fed the 5' RACE reads into MiXCR, producing one record per CDR3 protein. The repertoire consists of 110,000 or so distinct CDR3 sequences, with roughly 7.9% occurring once and the leading ten covering approximately 2.7%. This clonotype was picked up many times. The antigen is undetermined. The clonotype was recovered from a man aged 18-30 years who received the YFV17D yellow fever vaccine. The sample was CD4+ T cells sorted from PBMCs, taken approximately 47 days after the first yellow fever vaccination.

The CDR3 spells CASSPRAGGRSEQFF. The CDR3 bases are TGTGCCAGCAGTCCCAGGGCGGGGGGGCGAAGTGAGCAGTTCTTC. This rearrangement joins TRBV12-3 or TRBV12-4 to TRBJ2-1, with 9 bases aligning to TRBD2. With V trimmed by 5 bases and J by 9 bases, 11 bases remained unmatched. This CDR3 has 15 residues.